The 27 T cell receptor beta chains below were found in one sample sequenced in a study of monozygotic twins with inflammatory bowel disease. TCRdb re-called the 5' RACE reads and gives one entry per CDR3 protein, without DNA. The sample table includes about 330,000 distinct CDR3 sequences. Sequencing was performed on blood. Receptors were obtained from a human donor with ulcerative colitis or Crohn's disease, or a healthy co-twin of an affected twin (not recorded which).

V usage is TRBV11-2 and J usage is TRBJ1-1; absent DNA, TCRdb's TRBD1 call cannot be checked. Germline lookup yields CDR1 SGHAT and CDR2 FQNNGV. This CDR3 spans 13 amino acids. The CDR3: CASGGGQYTEAFF.

This rearrangement joins TRBV27 to TRBJ2-7; TCRdb proposes TRBD2, but this gene call is untestable without DNA. The CDR3 has 13 amino acids. Germline V gives CDR1 MNHEY, CDR2 SMNVEV (reference sequence). The CDR3 reads CASGLANSYEQYF.

V gene TRBV3-1 combines with J gene TRBJ2-5; no DNA is available, so the TRBD2 call from TCRdb remains unchecked. This CDR3 region has 15 residues. Germline V CDR1 and CDR2: LGHDT, YNNKEL (reference sequence). CDR3 sequence: CASSQPSTAGGSQYF.

The chain uses TRBV28 and TRBJ2-1; the TCRdb D gene call, TRBD2, has no DNA to confirm it. The V gene's germline CDR1 is MDHEN and CDR2 SYDVKM. The CDR3 loop spans 13 amino acids. The CDR3 region is CATLGPVSGEQFF.

CDR3 sequence reads: CASRSGTSGRAYEQYF. The rearrangement uses TRBV27 and TRBJ2-7; TCRdb's D call, TRBD2, is unchecked because there is no DNA. The CDR3 has 16 amino acids. Germline V lookup: CDR1 MNHEY, CDR2 SMNVEV (reference sequence).

The CDR3 protein is CASSLEFEQYF. The rearrangement joins TRBV7-2 to TRBJ2-7. Germline V lookup: CDR1 SGHTA, CDR2 FQGNSA. The CDR3 is 11 residues long.

The J gene is TRBJ1-6, the V gene TRBV5-1; TCRdb indicates TRBD1, and absent DNA this call remains unverified. Germline CDR1 SGHRS, CDR2 YFSETQ. The CDR3 extends over 15 amino acids. The CDR3 reads CASSLGQAPNSPLHF.

This chain uses TRBV20-1 with TRBJ1-2. The CDR3 runs to 12 residues. The germline CDR1 and CDR2 sequences are DFQATT and SNEGSKA (reference sequence). CDR3 amino acids: CSARDLADGYTF.

The CDR3 loop reads CASSTAGQPQHF. The chain recombines TRBV19 with TRBJ1-5. Looked up from germline, CDR1 is LNHDA and CDR2 is SQIVND (reference sequence). The CDR3 is 12 residues long.

V is TRBV5-6 and J is TRBJ1-6; TCRdb designates TRBD1, a call that cannot be tested without DNA. In germline, CDR1 is SGHDT, CDR2 YYEEEE. The CDR3 totals 15 residues. The CDR3 is CASSLGVDRASPLHF.

This chain uses TRBV9 with TRBJ2-3. The CDR3 spans 14 residues. CDR1 and CDR2 (germline): SGDLS, YYNGEE. The CDR3 is CASSPIEVRDTQYF.

V gene TRBV4-1 combines with J gene TRBJ2-2; with no DNA, the TCRdb D assignment of TRBD2 cannot be verified. The V gene's germline CDR1 is MGHRA and CDR2 YSYEKL. The CDR3 has 18 residues. CDR3 amino acids: CASSQESVGLANTGELFF.

The rearrangement uses TRBV11-1 and TRBJ2-5; the D gene TCRdb calls, TRBD2, cannot be checked with no DNA. This CDR3 is 19 amino acids long. From germline, CDR1 is SGHAT and CDR2 FQDESV (reference sequence). CDR3 region: CASSRRGGLINPKGETQYF. Combining the CDR3 with reference TRBV11-1 and TRBJ2-5 gives the whole variable domain EAEVAQSPRYKITEKSQAVAFWCDPISGHATLYWYRQILGQGPELLVQFQDESVVDDSQLPKDRFSAERLKGVDSTLKIQPAELGDSAMYLCASSRRGGLINPKGETQYFGPGTRLLVL.

The chain has TRBV21-1 and TRBJ2-5; lacking DNA, the TRBD2 call made by TCRdb goes unchecked. TRBV21-1 is classified as a pseudogene. The CDR3 consists of 15 residues. The CDR3 reads CASSKVTRGEETQYF.

V gene TRBV20-1 combines with J gene TRBJ1-4. Per germline, CDR1 DFQATT and CDR2 SNEGSKA (reference sequence). The CDR3 loop spans 14 amino acids. The CDR3 protein is CSAIFGFRGEKLFF.

V gene TRBV20-1 combines with J gene TRBJ2-1; lacking DNA, the TRBD1 call made by TCRdb goes unchecked. The CDR3 sequence is 15 residues long. The V gene's germline CDR1 is DFQATT and CDR2 SNEGSKA (reference sequence). This chain's CDR3 is CSARDGTGAREEQFF.

The chain couples TRBV21-1 to TRBJ2-7; the TRBD1 assignment by TCRdb is unverifiable without DNA. TRBV21-1 is labeled a pseudogene. This CDR3 contains 15 residues. CDR3 protein: CASSKVGDACYEQYF.

The chain carries TRBV7-2 and TRBJ2-3; TCRdb indicates TRBD2, and absent DNA this call remains unverified. CDR3 length: 15 residues. In germline, CDR1 is SGHTA, CDR2 FQGNSA. The chain's CDR3 is CASSAPLGGVDTQYF.

The V and J genes are TRBV10-3 and TRBJ2-2; lacking DNA, the TRBD1 call made by TCRdb goes unchecked. The CDR3 contains 14 residues. From germline, CDR1 is ENHRY and CDR2 SYGVKD. The CDR3 protein is CAISGQGATGELFF.

This CDR3 is CASRWTGQAFYEQYF. This chain uses TRBV5-1 with TRBJ2-7; without DNA, the TCRdb call of TRBD1 cannot be checked. The CDR3 runs to 15 residues. Per germline, CDR1 SGHRS and CDR2 YFSETQ.

The V call is TRBV10-3, the J call TRBJ2-1; TCRdb calls TRBD2, which cannot be checked without DNA. This CDR3 is 18 amino acids long. Germline V lookup: CDR1 ENHRY, CDR2 SYGVKD. The CDR3 region is CAIGVTSGRQSSYNEQFF.

CDR3 residues: CASSSRFSRGYEQYF. The chain has TRBV27 and TRBJ2-7; TCRdb names TRBD1, which stays unverified in the absence of DNA. The germline V gene encodes CDR1 MNHEY and CDR2 SMNVEV (reference sequence). CDR3 length: 15 amino acids.

The chain recombines TRBV12-3 or TRBV12-4 with TRBJ2-1; TCRdb's assignment of TRBD1 cannot be checked, as there is no DNA. This CDR3 is 14 amino acids long. CDR3 in amino acids: CASRPGPGMGEQFF.

The CDR3 loop reads CSVSEPLEQFF. This chain uses TRBV29-1 with TRBJ2-1; TCRdb's D call, TRBD2, is unchecked because there is no DNA. There are 11 residues in the CDR3. Germline V lookup: CDR1 SQVTM, CDR2 ANQGSEA.

The chain uses TRBV4-1 and TRBJ1-4. Germline V gives CDR1 MGHRA, CDR2 YSYEKL. This CDR3 contains 15 residues. The CDR3 loop is CASSRLPAGKEKLFF.

The chain combines TRBV10-3 with TRBJ1-1; the D call of TRBD1 rests on TCRdb alone, since no DNA is present to check it. Per the germline V gene, CDR1 is ENHRY and CDR2 is SYGVKD. The CDR3 is 14 residues long. CDR3 in amino acids: CAISVSGTNTEAFF.

This chain connects TRBV5-1 to TRBJ2-7; there is no DNA to check the TCRdb D call of TRBD1. The length of the CDR3 is 17 residues. The V gene's germline CDR1 is SGHRS and CDR2 YFSETQ. The CDR3 loop is CASSLAPDSLNSYEQYF.